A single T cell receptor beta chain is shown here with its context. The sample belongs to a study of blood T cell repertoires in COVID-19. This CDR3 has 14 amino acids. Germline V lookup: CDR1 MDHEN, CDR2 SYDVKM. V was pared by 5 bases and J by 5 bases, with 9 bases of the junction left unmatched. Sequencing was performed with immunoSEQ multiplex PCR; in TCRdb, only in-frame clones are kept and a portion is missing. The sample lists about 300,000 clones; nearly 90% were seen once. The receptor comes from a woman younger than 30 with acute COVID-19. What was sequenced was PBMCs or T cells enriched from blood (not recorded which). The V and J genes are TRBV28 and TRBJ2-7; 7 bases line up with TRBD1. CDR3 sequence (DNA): TGTGCCAGCAGTACCACCGGGACAGTTAACGAGCAGTACTTC. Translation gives CASSTTGTVNEQYF.